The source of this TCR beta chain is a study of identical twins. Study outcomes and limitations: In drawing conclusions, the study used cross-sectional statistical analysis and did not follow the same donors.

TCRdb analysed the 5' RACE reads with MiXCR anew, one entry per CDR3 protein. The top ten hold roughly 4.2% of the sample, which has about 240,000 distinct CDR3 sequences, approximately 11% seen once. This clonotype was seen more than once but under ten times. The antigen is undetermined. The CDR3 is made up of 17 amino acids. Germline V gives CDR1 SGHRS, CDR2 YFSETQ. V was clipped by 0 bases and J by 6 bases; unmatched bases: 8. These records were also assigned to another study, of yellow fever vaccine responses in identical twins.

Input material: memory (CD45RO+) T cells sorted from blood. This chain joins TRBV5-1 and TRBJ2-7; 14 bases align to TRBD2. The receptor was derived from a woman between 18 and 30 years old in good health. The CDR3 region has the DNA TGCGCCAGCAGCTTGGGACTAGCGGGAGGGCCTGGGATCGAGCAGTACTTC. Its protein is CASSLGLAGGPGIEQYF. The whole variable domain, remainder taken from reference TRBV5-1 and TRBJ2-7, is KAGVTQTPRYLIKTRGQQVTLSCSPISGHRSVSWYQQTPGQGLQFLFEYFSETQRNKGNFPGRFSGRQFSNSRSEMNVSTLELGDSALYLCASSLGLAGGPGIEQYFGPGTRLTVT.